The present TCR beta chain was sequenced within a study of long-term antiretroviral therapy in people with HIV. Whole-study findings and limits: Diversity remained lower than transplant donor controls, even though it increased after ART.

With survey level as its setting, the immunoSEQ assay was v3.0. Assay used: immunoSEQ multiplex PCR; TCRdb lists only in-frame clones, some missing. The repertoire holds roughly 34,000 clones, with approximately 85% as singletons. A word on this clone: Its target is unknown.

This TCR was sampled from a woman between 25 and 40 years old with HIV. The material sequenced was unsorted PBMCs, taken approximately 2.9 years before starting antiretroviral therapy.

CDR3 in DNA: TGTGCCAGCAGGTCCGGGACAGGGATCCAAGAGACCCAGTACTTC. Encoded protein: CASRSGTGIQETQYF. The rearrangement joins TRBV7-9 to TRBJ2-5; 9 nucleotides line up with TRBD1. Trimming took 6 bases from V and 1 from J; bases not matched to a gene: 6. Germline lookup yields CDR1 SEHNR and CDR2 FQNEAQ (reference sequence). The length of the CDR3 is 15 residues.